These T cell receptor beta chains were read from a single sample in a study of blood T cells in healthy people across ages. From the 5' RACE reads, TCRdb called clonotypes with MiXCR, one entry per CDR3 protein. The table includes about 1.8 million distinct CDR3 sequences, around half detected once. Input material: blood. The source is a woman in her thirties or forties in good health. The CDR3 runs from the conserved cysteine through the conserved F or W. D genes are given only for firm matches. The size field is filled for only some rows; it gives once, few, many or a size class.

NA	16	TRBD1	TRBV4-3	TRBJ2-7	CASGQALDREAYEQYF	TGCGCCAGCGGCCAGGCCTTGGACAGGGAAGCCTACGAGCAGTACTTC
NA	15	NA	TRBV13	TRBJ2-2	CASSLGNLNTGELFF	TGTGCCAGCAGCCTAGGGAACTTGAACACCGGGGAGCTGTTTTTT
NA	13	NA	TRBV10-3	TRBJ2-7	CAISESEPYEQYF	TGTGCCATCAGTGAGTCGGAGCCCTACGAGCAGTACTTC
NA	16	NA	TRBV27	TRBJ1-4	CASSLGGAYRTEKLFF	TGTGCCAGCAGTTTAGGAGGGGCGTATCGGACTGAAAAACTGTTTTTT
NA	16	NA	TRBV5-6	TRBJ2-3	CASSFGGKVSTDTQYF	TGTGCCAGCAGCTTCGGGGGTAAGGTGTCAACAGATACGCAGTATTTT
NA	14	NA	TRBV7-9	TRBJ2-4	CASSLIGAKNIQYF	TGTGCCAGCAGCTTAATAGGGGCCAAAAACATTCAGTACTTC
NA	17	TRBD2	TRBV6-2/TRBV6-3	TRBJ2-3	CASSYTSGGGLTDTQYF	TGTGCCAGCAGTTATACTAGCGGTGGGGGTCTCACAGATACGCAGTATTTT
NA	16	NA	TRBV4-3	TRBJ1-6	CASSQDDYITLSPLHF	TGCGCCAGCAGCCAAGACGACTACATTACTCTTTCACCCCTCCACTTT
few	15	TRBD1	TRBV7-2	TRBJ2-7	CASSLVFGQGSEQYF	TGTGCCAGCAGCTTAGTTTTCGGACAGGGCTCCGAGCAGTACTTC
NA	16	TRBD1	TRBV9	TRBJ2-7	CASSVGGTGVSYEQYF	TGTGCCAGCAGCGTAGGTGGGACAGGGGTTTCCTACGAGCAGTACTTC
NA	15	TRBD1	TRBV7-2	TRBJ1-2	CASSRSQGQTYGYTF	TGTGCCAGCAGCAGAAGTCAGGGACAGACCTATGGCTACACCTTC
NA	14	NA	TRBV6-1	TRBJ2-2	CASSEAPGPGELFF	TGTGCCAGCAGTGAAGCACCTGGGCCCGGGGAGCTGTTTTTT
few	14	NA	TRBV7-9	TRBJ1-1	CASSLALGNSEAFF	TGTGCCAGCAGCTTAGCTTTGGGTAACTCTGAAGCTTTCTTT
NA	16	NA	TRBV28	TRBJ2-7	CASSSIPQGIAYEQYF	TGTGCCAGCAGTTCAATCCCTCAGGGGATAGCCTACGAGCAGTACTTC
few	16	TRBD1	TRBV28	TRBJ2-3	CASNSPGQGVADTQYF	TGTGCCAGCAATTCCCCGGGACAGGGGGTGGCAGATACGCAGTATTTT
NA	13	NA	TRBV3-1	TRBJ2-7	CASSQTLGSEQYF	TGTGCCAGCAGCCAAACACTAGGTTCCGAGCAGTACTTC
NA	13	TRBD1	TRBV20-1	TRBJ2-7	CSASTGGPYEQYF	TGCAGTGCTAGCACAGGGGGACCCTACGAGCAGTACTTC
few	13	NA	TRBV20-1	TRBJ1-4	CSARRTINEKLFF	TGCAGTGCTAGACGGACAATTAATGAAAAACTGTTTTTT
NA	16	TRBD1	TRBV28	TRBJ2-7	CASSSFRDRASYEQYF	TGTGCCAGCAGTTCATTCCGGGACAGGGCATCGTACGAGCAGTACTTC
NA	16	TRBD2	TRBV4-3	TRBJ2-1	CASSQAGRGGYNEQFF	TGCGCCAGCAGCCAAGCGGGGCGGGGGGGCTACAATGAGCAGTTCTTC
NA	13	NA	TRBV18	TRBJ2-1	CASSPVRGHEQFF	TGTGCCAGCTCACCAGTCAGGGGTCATGAGCAGTTCTTC
NA	19	TRBD1	TRBV7-8	TRBJ1-5	CASSLIRLPGDRDNQPQHF	TGTGCCAGCAGCTTAATTCGTCTCCCCGGGGACAGGGATAATCAGCCCCAGCATTTT
NA	14	TRBD1	TRBV28	TRBJ2-1	CASGTGGAYNEQFF	TGTGCCAGCGGAACAGGGGGTGCCTACAATGAGCAGTTCTTC
NA	15	NA	TRBV6-4	TRBJ2-3	CASSDQRTSTDAQYF	TGTGCCAGCAGTGACCAGCGGACCAGCACAGATGCGCAGTATTTT
few	13	NA	TRBV7-8	TRBJ2-3	CASSLDQSDTQYF	TGTGCCAGCAGCTTAGATCAATCAGATACGCAGTATTTT
NA	15	NA	TRBV4-3	TRBJ2-7	CASSQDKTQYNEQYF	TGCGCCAGCAGCCAAGATAAAACCCAATACAATGAGCAGTACTTC
NA	17	NA	TRBV7-2	TRBJ2-1	CASSLGILGGAANEQFF	TGTGCCAGCAGCTTAGGGATTCTAGGGGGGGCGGCCAATGAGCAGTTCTTC
NA	12	NA	TRBV6-1	TRBJ1-2	CASSVMFYGYTF	TGCGCCAGCAGTGTTATGTTCTATGGCTACACCTTC
NA	15	NA	TRBV5-1	TRBJ2-1	CPSSLAGILGNEQFF	TGCCCCAGCAGCTTGGCCGGGATTTTGGGCAATGAGCAGTTCTTC
NA	16	TRBD1	TRBV5-1	TRBJ2-3	CASSRPGQVLSDTQYF	TGCGCCAGCAGCCGCCCCGGACAGGTTTTATCAGATACGCAGTATTTT
NA	16	TRBD1	TRBV5-6	TRBJ1-4	CASSHGTGPTNEKLFF	TGTGCCAGCAGCCACGGGACAGGACCAACTAATGAAAAACTGTTTTTT
NA	16	NA	TRBV20-1	TRBJ2-3	CSASRGGGHVTDTQYF	TGCAGTGCCTCCAGGGGCGGGGGCCACGTGACAGATACGCAGTATTTT
NA	14	NA	TRBV2	TRBJ1-1	CASSDQGLNTEAFF	TGTGCCAGCAGTGATCAGGGGCTGAACACTGAAGCTTTCTTT
NA	14	TRBD2	TRBV20-1	TRBJ2-7	CSAPALAGGGEQYF	TGCAGTGCGCCAGCACTAGCGGGGGGTGGTGAGCAGTACTTC
once	15	NA	TRBV28	TRBJ1-5	CASRQDGDSNQPQHF	TGTGCCAGCAGGCAGGATGGGGACAGCAATCAGCCCCAGCATTTT
NA	13	TRBD1	TRBV12-3/TRBV12-4	TRBJ1-2	CASRMDRGGGYTF	TGTGCCAGCAGAATGGACAGGGGGGGAGGCTACACCTTC
NA	16	TRBD1	TRBV7-2	TRBJ2-5	CASSHGTGVIRETQYF	TGTGCCAGCAGCCATGGGACAGGGGTGATAAGGGAGACCCAGTACTTC
NA	15	TRBD1	TRBV5-6	TRBJ2-1	CASLRTGSFYNEQFF	TGTGCCAGCCTTCGGACAGGAAGTTTTTACAATGAGCAGTTCTTC
NA	18	NA	TRBV21-1	TRBJ2-7	CASSKVGDFIPSSYEQYF	TGTGCCAGCAGCAAAGTTGGGGACTTCATACCTAGTTCCTACGAGCAGTACTTC
few	15	NA	TRBV12-3/TRBV12-4	TRBJ2-7	CASSFEDRLSYEQYF	TGTGCCAGCAGTTTTGAGGACCGGCTCTCCTACGAGCAGTACTTC
NA	15	NA	TRBV15	TRBJ1-1	CATSRKDGLNTKAFF	TGTGCCACCAGCAGGAAGGACGGACTGAACACTAAAGCTTTCTTT
NA	12	NA	TRBV27	TRBJ2-3	CASSRLGYTQYF	TGTGCCAGCAGCCGTCTGGGGTATACGCAGTATTTT
NA	13	NA	TRBV20-1	TRBJ2-5	CSAGDYSSGTQYF	TGCAGTGCTGGGGATTATTCGAGTGGGACCCAGTACTTC
NA	12	NA	TRBV27	TRBJ2-5	CASTDSLRTQYF	TGTGCCAGCACGGACAGCCTTAGGACCCAGTACTTC
once	15	NA	TRBV11-3	TRBJ2-1	CASSLEAGMHNEQFF	TGTGCCAGCAGCTTAGAGGCAGGGATGCACAATGAGCAGTTCTTC
NA	12	NA	TRBV5-6	TRBJ1-1	CASSTGLAEAFF	TGTGCCAGCAGCACGGGACTTGCTGAAGCTTTCTTT